This TCR beta chain was sequenced during a study of regulatory T cells in long-lasting Graves disease. Time point here: newly diagnosed GD, antithyroid drugs for less than 3 months. The authors made the TCR library using RNA they extracted from PBMCs. Notes on the study in general: Authors noted too few samples as a limitation. There was favoring of TRBV28, TRBJ1-2 and TRBJ2-5 in persistent disease. Persistent patients shared more public clonotypes (around 2,500) than newly diagnosed patients (around 1,000).

This clonotype has at least ten counts. Its antigen remains unidentified. CDR3 size: 17 residues. V gave up 6 bases and J gave up 2 bases, with 23 bases separating them. Arm-PCR of CDR3 regions with iRepertoire HTBI primers generated TCR beta libraries. MiXCR, run by TCRdb on the multiplex PCR reads, gives a single entry per CDR3 protein. The sample has around 400,000 distinct CDR3 sequences, around 15% seen once. The sequence was obtained from a female donor with Graves disease. The chain carries TRBV12-3 or TRBV12-4 and TRBJ2-7; D perhaps matches TRBD1 (6 bases). Here the sequenced sample was peripheral blood mononuclear cells (PBMCs), taken at new diagnosis, from a patient treated with antithyroid drugs. Written as DNA, the CDR3 is TGTGCCAGCAGCACTGACAGGTTTCCACAGAACACCTACGAGCAGTACTTC. Translated, it gives CASSTDRFPQNTYEQYF.